Here is one T cell receptor (beta chain) with its context. Its antigen is as yet unknown. The data were taken from a study of OX40 agonist ivuxolimab in advanced cancers. Looking at the study overall: A male proportion of more than 75% was recorded, with mean age around 62 years and range roughly 23 to 85. People who had prior anti-PD-1, anti-PD-L1 or anti-CTLA-4 therapy could take part, and less than 50% had some. The study, taken as a whole, reports: With doses of 0.1 to 3.0 mg/kg, CD4+ and CD8+ blood T cells had undergone clonal expansion by week 6.

Repertoires were generated with immunoSEQ multiplex PCR, while TCRdb's copy carries only in-frame clones and drops some. Here the sample spans almost 65,000 clones, roughly 80% being singletons. The input for sequencing was CD4+ or CD8+ T cells sorted from blood, taken in a trial of the OX40 agonist ivuxolimab. The receptor was derived from an adult with an advanced solid tumor such as melanoma, head and neck, liver or kidney cancer.

CDR3 coding DNA: TGTGCCAGCAGCTTAGAGGGGCGCGGCTATGGCTACACCTTC. It is translated as CASSLEGRGYGYTF. The chain recombines TRBV7-9 with TRBJ1-2; the D gene is possibly TRBD1 (5 bases). The CDR3 sequence is 14 residues long. Trimming removed 1 base from V and 4 bases from J, with 10 bases in between. Germline CDR1 SEHNR, CDR2 FQNEAQ (reference sequence).